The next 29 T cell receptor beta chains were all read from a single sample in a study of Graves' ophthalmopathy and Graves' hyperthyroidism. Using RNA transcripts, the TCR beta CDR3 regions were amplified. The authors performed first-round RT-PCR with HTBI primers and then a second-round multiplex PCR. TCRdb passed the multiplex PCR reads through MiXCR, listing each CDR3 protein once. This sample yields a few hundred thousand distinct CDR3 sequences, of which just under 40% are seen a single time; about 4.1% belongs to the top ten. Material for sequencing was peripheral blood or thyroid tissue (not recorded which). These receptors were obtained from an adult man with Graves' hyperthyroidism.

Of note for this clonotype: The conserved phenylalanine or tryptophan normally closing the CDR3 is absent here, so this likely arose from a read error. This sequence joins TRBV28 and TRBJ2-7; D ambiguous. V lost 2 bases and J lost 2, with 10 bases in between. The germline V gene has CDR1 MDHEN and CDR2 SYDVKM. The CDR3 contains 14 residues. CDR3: CASSLQATAYEQYL. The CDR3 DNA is TGTGCCAGCAGTTTACAGGCTACGGCCTACGAGCAGTACCTC.

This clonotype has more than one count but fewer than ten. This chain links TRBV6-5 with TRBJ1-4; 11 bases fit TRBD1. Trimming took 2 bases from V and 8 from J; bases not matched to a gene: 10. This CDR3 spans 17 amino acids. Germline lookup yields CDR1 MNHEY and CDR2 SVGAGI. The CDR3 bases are TGTGCCAGCAGTTACACAACGGGACAGGGGGTGAGGGAAAAACTGTTTTTT. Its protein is CASSYTTGQGVREKLFF.

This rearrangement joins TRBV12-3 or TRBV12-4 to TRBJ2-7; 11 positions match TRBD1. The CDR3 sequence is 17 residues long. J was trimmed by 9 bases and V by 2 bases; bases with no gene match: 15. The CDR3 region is CASSLMLPGQGGSGQYF. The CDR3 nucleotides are TGTGCCAGCAGTTTAATGCTTCCGGGACAGGGGGGTTCCGGGCAGTACTTC.

CDR3 in DNA: TGTGCCAGCAGTTCGAAGGGGGTATCCTACAATGAGCAGTTCTTC. Protein product: CASSSKGVSYNEQFF. J is TRBJ2-5 and V is TRBV12-3 or TRBV12-4, with a tentative D call TRBD1 (6 bases). The DNA end favors TRBJ2-1, so the J call may be wrong. This CDR3 has 15 amino acids.

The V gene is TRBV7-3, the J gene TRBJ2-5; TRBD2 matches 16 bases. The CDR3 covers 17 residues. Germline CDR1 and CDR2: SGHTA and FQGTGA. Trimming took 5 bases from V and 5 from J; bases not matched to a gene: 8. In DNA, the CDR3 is TGTGCCAGCAGCCCCACCGGGACTAGCGGGAGGGTGGAGACCCAGTACTTC. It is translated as CASSPTGTSGRVETQYF.

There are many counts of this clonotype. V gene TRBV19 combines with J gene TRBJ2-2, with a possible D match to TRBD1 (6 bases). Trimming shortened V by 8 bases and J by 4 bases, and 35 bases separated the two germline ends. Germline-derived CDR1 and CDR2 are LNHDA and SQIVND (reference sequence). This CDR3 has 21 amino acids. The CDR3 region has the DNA TGTGCCAGTGTCGACTTCACCCTGGGGGCTAGCTCGACGGGGAGCACCGGGGAGCTGTTTTTT. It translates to CASVDFTLGASSTGSTGELFF. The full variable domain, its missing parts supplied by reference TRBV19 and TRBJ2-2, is DGGITQSPKYLFRKEGQNVTLSCEQNLNHDAMYWYRQDPGQGLRLIYYSQIVNDFQKGDIAEGYSVSREKKESFPLTVTSAQKNPTAFYLCASVDFTLGASSTGSTGELFFGEGSRLTVL.

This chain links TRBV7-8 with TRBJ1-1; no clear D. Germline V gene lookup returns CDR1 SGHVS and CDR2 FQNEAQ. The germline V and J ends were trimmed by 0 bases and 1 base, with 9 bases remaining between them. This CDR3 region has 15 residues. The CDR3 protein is CASSLAVTWNTEAFF. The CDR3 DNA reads TGTGCCAGCAGCTTAGCGGTGACATGGAACACTGAAGCTTTCTTT.

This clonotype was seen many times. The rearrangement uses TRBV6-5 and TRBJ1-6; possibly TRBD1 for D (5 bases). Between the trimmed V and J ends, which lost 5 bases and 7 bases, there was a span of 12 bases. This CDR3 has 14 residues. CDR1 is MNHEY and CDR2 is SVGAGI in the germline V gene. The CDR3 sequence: CASSAQGGNSPLHF. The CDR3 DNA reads TGTGCCAGCAGTGCTCAGGGAGGGAATTCACCCCTCCACTTT.

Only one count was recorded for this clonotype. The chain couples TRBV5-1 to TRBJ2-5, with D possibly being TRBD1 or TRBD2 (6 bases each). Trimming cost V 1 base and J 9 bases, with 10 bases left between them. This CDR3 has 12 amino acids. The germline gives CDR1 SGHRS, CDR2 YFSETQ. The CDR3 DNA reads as TGCGCCAGCAGCTTGAGGGGGGCGCCCCAGTACTTC. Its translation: CASSLRGAPQYF.

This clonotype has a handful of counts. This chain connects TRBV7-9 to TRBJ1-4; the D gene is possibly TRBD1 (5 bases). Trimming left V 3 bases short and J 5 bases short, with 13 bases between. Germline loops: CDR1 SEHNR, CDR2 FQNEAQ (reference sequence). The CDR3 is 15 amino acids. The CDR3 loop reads CASSLEQARNEKLFF. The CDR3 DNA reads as TGTGCCAGCAGCTTGGAACAGGCAAGAAATGAAAAACTGTTTTTT.

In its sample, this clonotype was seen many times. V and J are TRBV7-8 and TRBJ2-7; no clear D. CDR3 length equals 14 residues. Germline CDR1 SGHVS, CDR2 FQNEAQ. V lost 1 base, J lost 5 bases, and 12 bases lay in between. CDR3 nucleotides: TGTGCCAGCAGCTTAGGTCCTAGAGAAGACGAGCAGTACTTC. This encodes CASSLGPREDEQYF.

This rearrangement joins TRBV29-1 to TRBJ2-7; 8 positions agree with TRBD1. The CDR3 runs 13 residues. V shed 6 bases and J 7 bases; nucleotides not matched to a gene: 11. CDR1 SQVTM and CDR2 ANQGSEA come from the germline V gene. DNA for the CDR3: TGCAGCGTCATGACAGGGGTTCTACGAGAGCAGTACTTC. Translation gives CSVMTGVLREQYF.

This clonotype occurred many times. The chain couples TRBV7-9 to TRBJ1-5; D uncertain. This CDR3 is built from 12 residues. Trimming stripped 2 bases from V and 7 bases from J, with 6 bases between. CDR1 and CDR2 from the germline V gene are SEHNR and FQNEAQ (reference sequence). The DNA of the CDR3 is TGTGCCAGCAGCTTATCAACACAGCCCCAGCATTTT. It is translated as CASSLSTQPQHF. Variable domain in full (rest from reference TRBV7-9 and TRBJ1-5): DTGVSQNPRHKITKRGQNVTFRCDPISEHNRLYWYRQTLGQGPEFLTYFQNEAQLEKSRLLSDRFSAERPKGSFSTLEIQRTEQGDSAMYLCASSLSTQPQHFGDGTRLSIL.

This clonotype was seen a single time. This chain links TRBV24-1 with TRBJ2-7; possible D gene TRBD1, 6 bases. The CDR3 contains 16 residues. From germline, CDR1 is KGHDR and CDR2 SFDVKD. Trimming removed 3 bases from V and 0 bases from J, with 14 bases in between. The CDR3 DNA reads TGTGCCACCAGTGATCTTGGACAGCACTTCTCCTACGAGCAGTACTTC. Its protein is CATSDLGQHFSYEQYF.

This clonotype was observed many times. CDR3 DNA sequence: TGTGCCAGCACCAGGGTTAGCAATCAGCCCCAGCATTTT. Its translation: CASTRVSNQPQHF. The J gene is TRBJ1-5, the V gene TRBV6-6, with D tentatively TRBD1 (5 bases). V was clipped by 7 bases and J by 0 bases, with 7 bases between them. Germline lookup yields CDR1 MNHNY and CDR2 SVGAGI (reference sequence). The CDR3 spans 13 residues.

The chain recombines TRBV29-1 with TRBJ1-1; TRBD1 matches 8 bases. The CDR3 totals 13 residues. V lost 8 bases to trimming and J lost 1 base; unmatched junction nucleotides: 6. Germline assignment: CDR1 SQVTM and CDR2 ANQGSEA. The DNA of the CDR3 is TGCAGCTCGGACAGGGTCCGGAACACTGAAGCTTTCTTT. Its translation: CSSDRVRNTEAFF.

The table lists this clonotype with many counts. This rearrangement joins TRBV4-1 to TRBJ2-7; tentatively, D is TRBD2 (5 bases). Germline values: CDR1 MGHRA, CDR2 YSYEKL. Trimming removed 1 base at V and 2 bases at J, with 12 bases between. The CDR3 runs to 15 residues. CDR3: CASSQVPTGTYEQYF. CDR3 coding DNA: TGCGCCAGCAGCCAAGTCCCGACCGGGACCTACGAGCAGTACTTC.

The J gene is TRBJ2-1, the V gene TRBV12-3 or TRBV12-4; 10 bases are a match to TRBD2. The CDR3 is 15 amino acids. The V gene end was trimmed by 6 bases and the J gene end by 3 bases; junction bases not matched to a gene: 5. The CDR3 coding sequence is TGTGCCAGCAGCTCAAGCGGGAGGGGCTACAATGAGCAGTTCTTC. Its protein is CASSSSGRGYNEQFF.

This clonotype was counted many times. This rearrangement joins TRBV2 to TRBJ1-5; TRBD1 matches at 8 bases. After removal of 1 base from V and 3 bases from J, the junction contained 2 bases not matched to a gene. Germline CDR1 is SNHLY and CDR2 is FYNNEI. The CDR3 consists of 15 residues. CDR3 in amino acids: CASSEDRGSNQPQHF. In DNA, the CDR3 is TGTGCCAGCAGTGAAGACAGGGGGTCCAATCAGCCCCAGCATTTT.

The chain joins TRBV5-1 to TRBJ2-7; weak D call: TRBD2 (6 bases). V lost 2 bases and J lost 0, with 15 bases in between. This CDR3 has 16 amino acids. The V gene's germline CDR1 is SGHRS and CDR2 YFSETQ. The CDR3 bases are TGCGCCAGCAGCTTCGGCGGGAAGAGGAACTCCTACGAGCAGTACTTC. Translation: CASSFGGKRNSYEQYF.

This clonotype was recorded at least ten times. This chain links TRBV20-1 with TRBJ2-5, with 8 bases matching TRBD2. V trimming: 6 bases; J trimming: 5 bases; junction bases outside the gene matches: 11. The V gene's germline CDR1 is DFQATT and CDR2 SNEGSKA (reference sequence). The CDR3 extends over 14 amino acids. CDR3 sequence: CSAGGDTRRETQYF. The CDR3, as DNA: TGCAGTGCCGGGGGGGACACCCGGCGGGAGACCCAGTACTTC.

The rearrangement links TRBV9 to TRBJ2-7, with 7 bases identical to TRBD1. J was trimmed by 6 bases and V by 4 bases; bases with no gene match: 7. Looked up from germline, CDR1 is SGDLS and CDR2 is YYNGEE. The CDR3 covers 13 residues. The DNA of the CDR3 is TGTGCCAGCAGCACCAAGGGGGCAGGCGAGCAGTACTTC. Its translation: CASSTKGAGEQYF.

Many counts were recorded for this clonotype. As DNA, the CDR3 is TGTGCCAGTAGACTCCAGGGACTGAACACTGAAGCTTTCTTT. It yields the protein CASRLQGLNTEAFF. The chain employs TRBV12-3 or TRBV12-4 and TRBJ1-1; D is possibly TRBD1 (5 bases). The CDR3 sequence is 14 residues long. V lost 9 bases to trimming and J lost 0 bases, with 14 bases between them.

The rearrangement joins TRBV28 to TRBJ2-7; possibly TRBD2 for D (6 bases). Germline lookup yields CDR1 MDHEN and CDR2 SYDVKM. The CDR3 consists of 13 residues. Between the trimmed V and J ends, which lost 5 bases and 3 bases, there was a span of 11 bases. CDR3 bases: TGTGCCAGCAGTGGGACTCCCCTCTACGAGCAGTACTTC. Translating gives CASSGTPLYEQYF.

The DNA of the CDR3 is TGTGCCAGCAGCTTAGAGAGTAAGCGGGGGGTCCCTTCCTACGAGCAGTACTTC. It is translated as CASSLESKRGVPSYEQYF. The chain links TRBV7-2 to TRBJ2-7; 9 bases map to TRBD2. Germline CDR1 and CDR2: SGHTA and FQGNSA. The CDR3 is 18 amino acids. Trimming removed 1 base from V and 1 base from J; junction bases left unmatched: 11.

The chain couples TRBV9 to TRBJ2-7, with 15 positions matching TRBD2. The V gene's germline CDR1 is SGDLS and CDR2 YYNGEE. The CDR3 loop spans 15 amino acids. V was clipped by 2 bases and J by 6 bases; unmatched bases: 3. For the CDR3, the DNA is TGTGCCAGCAGCGTTGGACTAGCGGGAGGGTCCGAGCAGTACTTC. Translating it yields CASSVGLAGGSEQYF.

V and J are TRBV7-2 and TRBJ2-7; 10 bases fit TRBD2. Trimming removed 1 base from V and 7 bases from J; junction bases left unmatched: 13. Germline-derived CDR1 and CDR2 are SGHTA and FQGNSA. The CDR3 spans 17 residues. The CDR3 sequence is CASSLGRAGGSYNEQYF. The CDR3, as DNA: TGTGCCAGCAGCTTAGGACGAGCGGGAGGGTCCTACAATGAGCAGTACTTC.

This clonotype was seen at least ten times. CDR3 loop: CASSWGDGTVPINQPQHF. The CDR3 coding sequence is TGTGCCAGCAGCTGGGGGGATGGGACAGTACCAATAAATCAGCCCCAGCATTTT. The rearrangement uses TRBV7-9 and TRBJ1-5; 7 bases map to TRBD1. With V trimmed by 4 bases and J by 4 bases, 16 bases remained unmatched. Germline lookup yields CDR1 SEHNR and CDR2 FQNEAQ (reference sequence). The CDR3 runs 18 residues. Based on the CDR3 plus reference TRBV7-9 and TRBJ1-5, the full variable domain is DTGVSQNPRHKITKRGQNVTFRCDPISEHNRLYWYRQTLGQGPEFLTYFQNEAQLEKSRLLSDRFSAERPKGSFSTLEIQRTEQGDSAMYLCASSWGDGTVPINQPQHFGDGTRLSIL.

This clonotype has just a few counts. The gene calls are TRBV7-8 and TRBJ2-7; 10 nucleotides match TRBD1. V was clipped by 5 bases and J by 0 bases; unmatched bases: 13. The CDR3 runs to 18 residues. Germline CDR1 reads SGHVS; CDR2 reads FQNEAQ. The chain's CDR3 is CASSPEGQGIGASYEQYF. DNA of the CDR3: TGTGCCAGCAGCCCAGAGGGACAGGGGATTGGAGCCTCCTACGAGCAGTACTTC.